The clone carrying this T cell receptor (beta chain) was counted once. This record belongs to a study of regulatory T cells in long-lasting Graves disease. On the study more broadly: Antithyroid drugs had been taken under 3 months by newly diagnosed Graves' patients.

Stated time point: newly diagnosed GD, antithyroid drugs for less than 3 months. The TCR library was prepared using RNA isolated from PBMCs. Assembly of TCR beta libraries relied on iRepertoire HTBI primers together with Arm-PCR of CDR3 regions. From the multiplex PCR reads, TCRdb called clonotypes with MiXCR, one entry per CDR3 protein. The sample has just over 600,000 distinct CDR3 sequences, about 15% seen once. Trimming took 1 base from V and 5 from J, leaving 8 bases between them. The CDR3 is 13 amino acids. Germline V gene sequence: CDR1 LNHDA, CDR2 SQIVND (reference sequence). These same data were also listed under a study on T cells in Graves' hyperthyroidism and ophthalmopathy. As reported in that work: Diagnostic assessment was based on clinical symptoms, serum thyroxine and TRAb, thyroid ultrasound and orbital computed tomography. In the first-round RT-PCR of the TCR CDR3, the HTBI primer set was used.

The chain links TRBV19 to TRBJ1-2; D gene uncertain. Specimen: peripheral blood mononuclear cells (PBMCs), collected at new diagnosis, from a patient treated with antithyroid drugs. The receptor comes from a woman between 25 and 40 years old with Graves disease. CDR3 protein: CASSIVARYGYTF. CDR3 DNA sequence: TGTGCCAGTAGTATAGTCGCACGTTATGGCTACACCTTC. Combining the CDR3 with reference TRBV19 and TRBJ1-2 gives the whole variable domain DGGITQSPKYLFRKEGQNVTLSCEQNLNHDAMYWYRQDPGQGLRLIYYSQIVNDFQKGDIAEGYSVSREKKESFPLTVTSAQKNPTAFYLCASSIVARYGYTFGSGTRLTVV.